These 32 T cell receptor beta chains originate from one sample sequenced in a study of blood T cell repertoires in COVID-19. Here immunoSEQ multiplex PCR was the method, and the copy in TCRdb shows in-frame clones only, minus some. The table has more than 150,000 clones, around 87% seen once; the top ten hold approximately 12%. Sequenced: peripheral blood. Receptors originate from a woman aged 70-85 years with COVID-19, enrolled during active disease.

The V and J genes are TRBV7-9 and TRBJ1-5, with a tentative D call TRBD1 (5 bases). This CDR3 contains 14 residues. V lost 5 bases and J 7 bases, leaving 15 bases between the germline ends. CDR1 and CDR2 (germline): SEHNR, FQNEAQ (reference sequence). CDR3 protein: CASSPLGVAQPQHF. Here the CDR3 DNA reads TGTGCCAGCAGCCCTCTAGGGGTCGCACAGCCCCAGCATTTT.

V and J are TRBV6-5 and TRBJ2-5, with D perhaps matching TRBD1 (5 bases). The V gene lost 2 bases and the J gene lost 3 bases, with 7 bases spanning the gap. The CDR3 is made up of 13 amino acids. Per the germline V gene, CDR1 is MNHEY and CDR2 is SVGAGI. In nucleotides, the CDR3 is TGTGCCAGCAGTTACAGGGGCAAAGAGACCCAGTACTTC. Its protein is CASSYRGKETQYF.

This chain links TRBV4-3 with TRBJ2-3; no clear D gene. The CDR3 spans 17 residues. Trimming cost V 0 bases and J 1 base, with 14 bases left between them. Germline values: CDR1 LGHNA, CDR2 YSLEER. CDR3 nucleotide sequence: TGCGCCAGCAGCCAAGATTACACCCCTCAGGGCACAGATACGCAGTATTTT. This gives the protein CASSQDYTPQGTDTQYF.

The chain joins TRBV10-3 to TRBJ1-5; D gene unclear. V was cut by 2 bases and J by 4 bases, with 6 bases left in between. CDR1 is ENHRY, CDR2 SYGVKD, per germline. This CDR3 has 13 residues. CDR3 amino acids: CAISEPGNQPQHF. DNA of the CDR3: TGTGCCATCAGTGAGCCCGGGAATCAGCCCCAGCATTTT.

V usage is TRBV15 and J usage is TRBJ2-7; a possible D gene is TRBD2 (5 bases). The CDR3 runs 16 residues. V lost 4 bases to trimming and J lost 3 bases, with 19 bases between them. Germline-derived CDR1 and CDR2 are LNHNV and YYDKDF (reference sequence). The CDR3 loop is CATSTNLGPGFYEQYF. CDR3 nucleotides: TGTGCCACCAGCACCAACTTAGGCCCGGGGTTCTACGAGCAGTACTTC.

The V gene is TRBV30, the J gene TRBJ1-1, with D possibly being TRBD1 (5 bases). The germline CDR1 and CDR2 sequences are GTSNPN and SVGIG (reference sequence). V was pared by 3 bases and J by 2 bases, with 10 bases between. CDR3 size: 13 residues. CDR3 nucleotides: TGTGCCTGGAGCCGACAGACTAACACTGAAGCTTTCTTT. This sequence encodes CAWSRQTNTEAFF.

The CDR3 here is CARPRQALDTEAFF. CDR3 DNA: TGTGCCAGACCGAGACAGGCATTGGACACTGAAGCTTTCTTT. V is TRBV6-5 and J is TRBJ1-1; TRBD1 is a possible D gene (6 bases). This CDR3 contains 14 residues. Germline CDR1 is MNHEY and CDR2 is SVGAGI. Trimming removed 9 bases at V and 3 bases at J, with 17 bases between.

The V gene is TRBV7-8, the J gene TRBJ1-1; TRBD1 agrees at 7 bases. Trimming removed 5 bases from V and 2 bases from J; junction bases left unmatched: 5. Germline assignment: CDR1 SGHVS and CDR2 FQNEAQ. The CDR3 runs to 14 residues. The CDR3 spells CASSKTGINTEAFF. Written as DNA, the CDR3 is TGTGCCAGCAGCAAGACAGGGATAAACACTGAAGCTTTCTTT.

The CDR3 protein is CADVNQRRGAVNTEAFF. For the CDR3, the DNA is TGTGCCGACGTAAATCAGAGGCGGGGGGCCGTGAACACTGAAGCTTTCTTT. The rearrangement uses TRBV25-1 and TRBJ1-1, with D possibly TRBD1 on 6 matching bases. V was trimmed by 11 bases and J by 0 bases, leaving 25 bases between them. The CDR3 consists of 17 residues. Germline V lookup: CDR1 MGHDK, CDR2 SYGVNS. The variable domain in full, completed from reference TRBV25-1 and TRBJ1-1, reads EADIYQTPRYLVIGTGKKITLECSQTMGHDKMYWYQQDPGMELHLIHYSYGVNSTEKGDLSSESTVSRIRTEHFPLTLESARPSHTSQYLCADVNQRRGAVNTEAFFGQGTRLTVV.

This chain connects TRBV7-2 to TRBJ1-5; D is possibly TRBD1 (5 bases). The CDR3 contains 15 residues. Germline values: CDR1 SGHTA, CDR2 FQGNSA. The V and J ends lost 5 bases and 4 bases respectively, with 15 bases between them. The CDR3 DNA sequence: TGTGCCAGCAGCCCGGGAGGGGCGAGGAATCAGCCCCAGCATTTT. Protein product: CASSPGGARNQPQHF.

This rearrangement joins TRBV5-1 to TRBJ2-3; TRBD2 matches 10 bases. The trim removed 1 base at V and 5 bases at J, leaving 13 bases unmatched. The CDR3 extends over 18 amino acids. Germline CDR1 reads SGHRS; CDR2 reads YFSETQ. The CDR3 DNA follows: TGCGCCAGCAGCTTGATAGCGGCTAGCGGGAGTGGAGGAGATACGCAGTATTTT. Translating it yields CASSLIAASGSGGDTQYF.

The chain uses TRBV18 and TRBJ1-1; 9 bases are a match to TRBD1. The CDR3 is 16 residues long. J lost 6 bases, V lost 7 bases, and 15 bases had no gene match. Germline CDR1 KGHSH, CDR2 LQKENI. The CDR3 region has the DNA TGTGCCAGCTACCTTACTCGATTACAGGGGGCGGCTGAAGCTTTCTTT. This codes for CASYLTRLQGAAEAFF.

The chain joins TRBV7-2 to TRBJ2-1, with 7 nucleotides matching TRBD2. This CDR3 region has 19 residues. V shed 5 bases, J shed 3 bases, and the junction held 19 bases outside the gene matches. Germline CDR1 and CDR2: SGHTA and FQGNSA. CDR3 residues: CASSPVSTGGNLFYNEQFF. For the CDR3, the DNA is TGTGCCAGCAGCCCCGTTTCGACGGGAGGCAACCTATTCTACAATGAGCAGTTCTTC.

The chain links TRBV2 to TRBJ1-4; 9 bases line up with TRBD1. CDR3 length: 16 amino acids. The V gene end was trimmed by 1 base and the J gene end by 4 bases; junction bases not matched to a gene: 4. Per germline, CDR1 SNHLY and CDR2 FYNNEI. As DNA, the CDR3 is TGTGCCAGCAGTGAAGGGGACAGGGAATTTAATGAAAAACTGTTTTTT. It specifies CASSEGDREFNEKLFF.

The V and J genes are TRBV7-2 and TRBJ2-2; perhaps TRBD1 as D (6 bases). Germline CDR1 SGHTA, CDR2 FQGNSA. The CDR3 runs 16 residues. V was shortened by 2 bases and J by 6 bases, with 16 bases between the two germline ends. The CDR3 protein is CASSLPQPGQAGELFF. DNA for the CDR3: TGTGCCAGCAGCTTACCCCAACCGGGACAAGCCGGGGAGCTGTTTTTT.

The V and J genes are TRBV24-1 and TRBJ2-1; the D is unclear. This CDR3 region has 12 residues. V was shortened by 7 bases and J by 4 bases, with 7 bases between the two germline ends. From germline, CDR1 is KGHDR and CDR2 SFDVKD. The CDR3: CATSGFYNEQFF. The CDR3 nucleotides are TGTGCCACCAGCGGGTTTTACAATGAGCAGTTCTTC.

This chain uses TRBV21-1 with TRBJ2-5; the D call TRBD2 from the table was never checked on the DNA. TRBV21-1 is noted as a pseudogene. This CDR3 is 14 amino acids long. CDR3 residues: CASVTRLSQETQYF. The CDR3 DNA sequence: TGTGCCAGCGTTACGAGACTCAGCCAAGAGACCCAGTACTTC.

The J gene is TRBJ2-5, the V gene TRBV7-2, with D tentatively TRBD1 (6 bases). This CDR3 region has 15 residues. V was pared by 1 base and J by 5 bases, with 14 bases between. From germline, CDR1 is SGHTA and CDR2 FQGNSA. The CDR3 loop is CASSLVTGRMETQYF. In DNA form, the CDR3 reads TGTGCCAGCAGCTTAGTTACAGGGCGAATGGAGACCCAGTACTTC.

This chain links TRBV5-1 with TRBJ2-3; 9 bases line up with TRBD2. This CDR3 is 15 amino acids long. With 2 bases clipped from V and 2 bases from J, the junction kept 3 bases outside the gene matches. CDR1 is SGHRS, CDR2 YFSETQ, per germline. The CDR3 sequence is CASSFSGGNTDTQYF. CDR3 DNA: TGCGCCAGCAGCTTTAGCGGGGGAAACACAGATACGCAGTATTTT. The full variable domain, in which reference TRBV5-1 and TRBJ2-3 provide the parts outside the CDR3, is KAGVTQTPRYLIKTRGQQVTLSCSPISGHRSVSWYQQTPGQGLQFLFEYFSETQRNKGNFPGRFSGRQFSNSRSEMNVSTLELGDSALYLCASSFSGGNTDTQYFGPGTRLTVL.

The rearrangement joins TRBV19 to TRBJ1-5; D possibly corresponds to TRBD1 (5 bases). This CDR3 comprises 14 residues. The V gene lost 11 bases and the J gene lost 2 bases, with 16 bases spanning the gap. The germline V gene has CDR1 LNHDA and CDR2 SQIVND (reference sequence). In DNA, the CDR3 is TGTGCCTCTCACCGGGGGGTTGGCAATCAGCCCCAGCATTTT. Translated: CASHRGVGNQPQHF.

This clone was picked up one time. The CDR3 sequence is CASNSGYGGYTF. The DNA for the CDR3 is TGTGCCAGCAATTCGGGTTATGGAGGCTACACCTTC. The rearrangement uses TRBV2 and TRBJ1-2; no clear D gene. The V end lost 7 bases, the J end lost 8 bases, and 14 bases lay between the germline ends. Germline CDR1 and CDR2: SNHLY and FYNNEI. The CDR3 has 12 residues.

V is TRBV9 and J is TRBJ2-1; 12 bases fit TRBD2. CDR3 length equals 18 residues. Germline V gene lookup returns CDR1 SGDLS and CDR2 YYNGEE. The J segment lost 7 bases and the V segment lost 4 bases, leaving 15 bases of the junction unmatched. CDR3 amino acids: CASSPSGLAGFYGNEQFF. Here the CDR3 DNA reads TGTGCCAGCAGCCCCTCAGGACTAGCGGGATTTTATGGGAATGAGCAGTTCTTC. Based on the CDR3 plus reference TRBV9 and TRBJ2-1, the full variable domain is DSGVTQTPKHLITATGQRVTLRCSPRSGDLSVYWYQQSLDQGLQFLIQYYNGEERAKGNILERFSAQQFPDLHSELNLSSLELGDSALYFCASSPSGLAGFYGNEQFFGPGTRLTVL.

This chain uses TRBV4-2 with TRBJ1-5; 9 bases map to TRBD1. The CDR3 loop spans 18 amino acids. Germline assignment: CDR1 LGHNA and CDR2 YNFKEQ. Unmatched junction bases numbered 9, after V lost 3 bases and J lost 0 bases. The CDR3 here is CASSQDGTGSYSNQPQHF. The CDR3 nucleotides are TGTGCCAGCAGCCAGGATGGGACAGGGTCCTATAGCAATCAGCCCCAGCATTTT.

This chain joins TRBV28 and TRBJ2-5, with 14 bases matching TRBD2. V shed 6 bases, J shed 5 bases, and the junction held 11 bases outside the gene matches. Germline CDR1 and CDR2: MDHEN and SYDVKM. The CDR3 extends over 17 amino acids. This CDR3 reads CASSPKPRTSGRETQYF. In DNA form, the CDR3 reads TGTGCCAGCAGCCCTAAACCCCGGACTAGCGGGAGGGAGACCCAGTACTTC.

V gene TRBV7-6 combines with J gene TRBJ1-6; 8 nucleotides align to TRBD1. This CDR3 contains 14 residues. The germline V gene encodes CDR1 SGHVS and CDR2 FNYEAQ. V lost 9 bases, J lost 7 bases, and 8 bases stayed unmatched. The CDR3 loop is CASSPRTGNSPLHF. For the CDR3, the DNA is TGTGCCAGTTCCCCGAGGACAGGGAATTCACCCCTCCACTTT.

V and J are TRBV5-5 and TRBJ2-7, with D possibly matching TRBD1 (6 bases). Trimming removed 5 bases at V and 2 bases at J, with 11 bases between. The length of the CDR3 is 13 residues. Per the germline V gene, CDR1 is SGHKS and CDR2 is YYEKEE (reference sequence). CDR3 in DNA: TGTGCCAGCAGTTTAGGGACACCCTACGAGCAGTACTTC. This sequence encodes CASSLGTPYEQYF.

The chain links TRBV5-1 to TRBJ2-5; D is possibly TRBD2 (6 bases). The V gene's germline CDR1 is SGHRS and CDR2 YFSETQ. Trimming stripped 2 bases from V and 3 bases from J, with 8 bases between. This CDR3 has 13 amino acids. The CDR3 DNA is TGCGCCAGCAGCTTCGGAGGGGAAGAGACCCAGTACTTC. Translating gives CASSFGGEETQYF.

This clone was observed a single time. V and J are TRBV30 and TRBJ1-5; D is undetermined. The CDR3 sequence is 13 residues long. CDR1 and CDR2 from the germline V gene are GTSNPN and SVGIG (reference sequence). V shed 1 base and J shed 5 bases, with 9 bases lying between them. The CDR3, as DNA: TGTGCCTGGAGTGACGGGGTCCATCAGCCCCAGCATTTT. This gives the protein CAWSDGVHQPQHF.

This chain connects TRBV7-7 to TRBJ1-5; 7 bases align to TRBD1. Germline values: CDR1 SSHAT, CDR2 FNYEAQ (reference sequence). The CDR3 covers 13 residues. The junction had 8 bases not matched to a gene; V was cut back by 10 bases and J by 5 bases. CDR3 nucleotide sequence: TGTGCCACTGGGGGGACAGCGTATCAGCCCCAGCATTTT. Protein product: CATGGTAYQPQHF.

The CDR3 sequence: CASSLEAGPAGEQFF. The CDR3 DNA reads TGTGCCAGCAGCTTAGAAGCGGGGCCGGCAGGTGAGCAGTTCTTC. The chain links TRBV7-2 to TRBJ2-1; 7 bases map to TRBD2. The CDR3 contains 15 residues. The J segment lost 9 bases and the V segment lost 1 base, leaving 9 bases of the junction unmatched. Germline CDR1 SGHTA, CDR2 FQGNSA.

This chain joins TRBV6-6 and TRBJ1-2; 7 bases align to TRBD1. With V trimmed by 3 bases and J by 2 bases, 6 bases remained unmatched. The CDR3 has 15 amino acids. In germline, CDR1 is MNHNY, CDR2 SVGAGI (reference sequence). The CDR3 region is CASSYSDRVNYGYTF. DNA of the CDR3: TGTGCCAGCAGTTATAGTGACAGGGTGAACTATGGCTACACCTTC.

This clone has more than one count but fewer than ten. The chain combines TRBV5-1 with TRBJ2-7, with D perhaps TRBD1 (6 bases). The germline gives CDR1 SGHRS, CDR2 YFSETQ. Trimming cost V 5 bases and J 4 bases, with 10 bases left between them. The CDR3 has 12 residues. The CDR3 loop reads CASSGGPYEQYF. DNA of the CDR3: TGCGCCAGCAGTGGGGGCCCGTACGAGCAGTACTTC.